The source of this T cell receptor beta chain is a study of Graves' ophthalmopathy and Graves' hyperthyroidism. The CDR3 runs to 14 residues. V shed 11 bases and J 5 bases; nucleotides not matched to a gene: 11. Germline V lookup: CDR1 SEHNR, CDR2 FQNEAQ (reference sequence). Amplification targeted the TCR beta CDR3 regions, with RNA transcripts as the source material. HTBI-primed RT-PCR formed the first round, and a multiplex PCR formed the second. TCRdb re-analysed the multiplex PCR reads in MiXCR, keeping a single row per CDR3 protein. This sample has a few hundred thousand distinct CDR3 sequences, with roughly 40% found just once. The table lists this clonotype with a few counts. Reliance was placed on clinical symptoms, serum thyroxine, TRAb, thyroid ultrasound and orbital computed tomography for diagnosis.

The TCR comes from an adult man with Graves' hyperthyroidism. The source material was peripheral blood or thyroid tissue (not recorded which). The rearrangement uses TRBV7-9 and TRBJ1-4, with 7 bases that match TRBD1. For the CDR3, the DNA is TGTGCCTCAGCATATGCACAGGGGAATGAAAAACTGTTTTTT. This gives the protein CASAYAQGNEKLFF. Based on the CDR3 plus reference TRBV7-9 and TRBJ1-4, the full variable domain is DTGVSQNPRHKITKRGQNVTFRCDPISEHNRLYWYRQTLGQGPEFLTYFQNEAQLEKSRLLSDRFSAERPKGSFSTLEIQRTEQGDSAMYLCASAYAQGNEKLFFGSGTQLSVL.